This entry features one T cell receptor beta chain sequence. The antigen it binds to is not known. No base qualities exist here, and no much larger clone lies one base off it. This sample stems from a study of OX40 agonist ivuxolimab in advanced cancers. At the level of the whole study: Ivuxolimab was an agonistic, fully human IgG2 monoclonal antibody directed against OX40 (CD134), a costimulatory receptor. Intravenous ivuxolimab was administered to patients every 2 weeks at six dose levels: 0.01, 0.1, 0.3, 1.5, 3 and 10 mg/kg. The point of sequencing TCRbeta in the periphery was to test whether ivuxolimab changed TCR sequence diversity and drove clonal T-cell expansion. Patients were allowed to have had prior anti-PD-1, anti-PD-L1 or anti-CTLA-4 therapy, and around 40% of the dose-escalation patients had previously received checkpoint inhibitors. In the dose-escalation cohort, 82.7% of patients were male, and the mean age was roughly 60 years, with a range of roughly 23 to 85. Partial responses occurred in three dose-escalation patients: two with cutaneous melanoma and one with hepatocellular carcinoma. Among the 52 dose-escalation patients, roughly 20 had hepatocellular carcinoma, roughly 15 melanoma, 9 renal cell carcinoma and 9 head and neck cancer. The paper reports the monotherapy dose-escalation portion (N of about 51 patients) of the phase I ivuxolimab trial. Summary of the overall study and its limitations: At doses from 0.1 to 3.0 mg/kg, clonal expansion was seen in both CD4+ and CD8+ blood T cells between baseline and week 6. Low levels of normalized T-cell clonal expansion were also seen in some nonresponding patients. The antigen specificity of the clonally expanded peripheral T cells was not determined. After ivuxolimab, CD8+ T cells had more expanded clones than CD4+ T cells on average. In partial responders in the 0.1-3.0 mg/kg groups, normalized peripheral clonal expansion was found to be among the lowest, especially among CD8+ T cells.

The trial excluded patients who had a history of autoimmune disease or were on systemic immunosuppression. Peripheral blood for TCR sequencing was collected from all dose cohorts at baseline, on cycle 4 day 1, and on cycle 7 day 1. Samples were obtained from an open-label, multicenter, first-in-human phase I dose-escalation trial of ivuxolimab. The trial enrolled adults with locally advanced or metastatic head and neck squamous cell, hepatocellular, melanoma or renal cell carcinoma. CD4+ and CD8+ T cells were sorted separately from peripheral blood before TCR sequencing. Trimming costs V 3 bases and J 3 bases, and their ends lie 8 bases apart. The CDR3 holds 13 amino acids from the cysteine to the phenylalanine. Kept here is only the CDR3 DNA, which spans 39 bases and is read in frame from base 1. CDR1 and CDR2, per the germline V gene (reference sequence), are LNHDA and SQIVND. Genomic DNA was isolated from the sorted cells so that the TCRbeta CDR3 region could be sequenced. The immunoSEQ Assay was used to sequence the TCRbeta CDR3 regions. In its TCRdb copy, this immuneACCESS table keeps in-frame sequences only and misses some clones. Where compared with another copy, unresolved V genes explain less than half of these, and the others have no known cause. In this sample the table shows tens of thousands of clones, 85% to 90% of which occur a single time. The ten biggest clones cover 45% to 55% of the sample.

The clonotype was recovered from an adult with an advanced solid tumor such as melanoma, head and neck, liver or kidney cancer. The sequencing used CD4+ or CD8+ T cells sorted from blood, collected in a trial of the OX40 agonist ivuxolimab. The chain is made from TRBV19 and TRBJ1-1, with the identity of the D gene unclear. The bases read TGTGCCAGTAGTATCTTCGGCTACACTGAAGCTTTCTTT. It codes for CASSIFGYTEAFF.